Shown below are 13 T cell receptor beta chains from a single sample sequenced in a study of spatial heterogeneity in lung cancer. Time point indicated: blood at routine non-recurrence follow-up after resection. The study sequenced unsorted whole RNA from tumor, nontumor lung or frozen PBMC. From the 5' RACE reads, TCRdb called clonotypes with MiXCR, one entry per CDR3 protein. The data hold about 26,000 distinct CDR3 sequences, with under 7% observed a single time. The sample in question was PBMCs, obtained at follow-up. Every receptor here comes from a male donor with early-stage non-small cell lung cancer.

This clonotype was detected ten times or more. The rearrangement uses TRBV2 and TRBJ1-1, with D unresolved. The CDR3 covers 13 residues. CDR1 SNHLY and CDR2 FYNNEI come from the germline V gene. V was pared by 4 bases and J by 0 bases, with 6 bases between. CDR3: CASSVRLNTEAFF. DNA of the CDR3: TGTGCCAGCAGTGTCCGGTTGAACACTGAAGCTTTCTTT.

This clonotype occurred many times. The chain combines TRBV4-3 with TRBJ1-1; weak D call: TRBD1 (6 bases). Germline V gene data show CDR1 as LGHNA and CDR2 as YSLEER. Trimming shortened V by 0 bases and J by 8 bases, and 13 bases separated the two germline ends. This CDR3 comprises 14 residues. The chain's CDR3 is CASSQDPGQIEAFF. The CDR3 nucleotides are TGCGCCAGCAGCCAAGATCCCGGACAGATAGAAGCTTTCTTT.

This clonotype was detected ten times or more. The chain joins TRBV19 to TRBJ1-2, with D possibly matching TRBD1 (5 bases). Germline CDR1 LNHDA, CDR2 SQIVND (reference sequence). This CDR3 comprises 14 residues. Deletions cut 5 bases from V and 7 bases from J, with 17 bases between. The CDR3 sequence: CASSPTGTRRGYTF. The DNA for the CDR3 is TGTGCCAGTAGTCCAACAGGAACCCGACGTGGCTACACCTTC.

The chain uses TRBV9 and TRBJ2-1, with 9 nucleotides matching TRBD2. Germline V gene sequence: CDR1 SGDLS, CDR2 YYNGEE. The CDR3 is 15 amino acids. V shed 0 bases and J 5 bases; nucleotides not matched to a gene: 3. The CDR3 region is CASSVAASGNNEQFF. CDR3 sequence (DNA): TGTGCCAGCAGCGTAGCAGCTAGCGGGAACAATGAGCAGTTCTTC.

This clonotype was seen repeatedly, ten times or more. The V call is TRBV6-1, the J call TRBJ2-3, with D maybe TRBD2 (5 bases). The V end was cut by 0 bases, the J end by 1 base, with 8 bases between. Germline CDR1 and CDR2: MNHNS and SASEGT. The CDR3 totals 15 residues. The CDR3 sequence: CASSEARAGTDTQYF. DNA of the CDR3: TGTGCCAGCAGTGAAGCGCGGGCAGGCACAGATACGCAGTATTTT.

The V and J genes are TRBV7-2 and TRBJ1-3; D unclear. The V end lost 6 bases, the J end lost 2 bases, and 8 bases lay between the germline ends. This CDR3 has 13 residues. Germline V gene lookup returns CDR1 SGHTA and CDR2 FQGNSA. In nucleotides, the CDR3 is TGTGCCAGCAGGTGGGGTACTGGAAACACCATATATTTT. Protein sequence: CASRWGTGNTIYF.

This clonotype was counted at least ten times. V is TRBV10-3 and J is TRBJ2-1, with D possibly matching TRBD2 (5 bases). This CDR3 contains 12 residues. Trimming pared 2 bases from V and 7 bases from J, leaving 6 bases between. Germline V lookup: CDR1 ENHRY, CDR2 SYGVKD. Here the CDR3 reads CAISETGNEQFF. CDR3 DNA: TGTGCCATCAGTGAGACGGGGAATGAGCAGTTCTTC.

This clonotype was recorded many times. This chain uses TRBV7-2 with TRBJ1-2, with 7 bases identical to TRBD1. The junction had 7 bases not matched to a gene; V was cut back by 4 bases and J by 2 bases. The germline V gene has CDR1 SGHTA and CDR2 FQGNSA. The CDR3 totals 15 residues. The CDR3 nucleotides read TGTGCCAGCAGCTCATCTCGGACAGGCAACTATGGCTACACCTTC. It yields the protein CASSSSRTGNYGYTF.

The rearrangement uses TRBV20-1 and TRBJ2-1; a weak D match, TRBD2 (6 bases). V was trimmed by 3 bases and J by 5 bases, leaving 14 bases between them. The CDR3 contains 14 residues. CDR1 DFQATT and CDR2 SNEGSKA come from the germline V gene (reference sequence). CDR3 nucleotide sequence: TGCAGTGCTAGTGTCTCTAGCGCTCACAATGAGCAGTTCTTC. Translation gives CSASVSSAHNEQFF.

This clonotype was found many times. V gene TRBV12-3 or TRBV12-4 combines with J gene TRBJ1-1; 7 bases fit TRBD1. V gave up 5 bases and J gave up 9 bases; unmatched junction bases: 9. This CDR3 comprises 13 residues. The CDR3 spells CASSPSGQEKAFF. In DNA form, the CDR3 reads TGTGCCAGCAGTCCCTCAGGACAGGAAAAAGCTTTCTTT.

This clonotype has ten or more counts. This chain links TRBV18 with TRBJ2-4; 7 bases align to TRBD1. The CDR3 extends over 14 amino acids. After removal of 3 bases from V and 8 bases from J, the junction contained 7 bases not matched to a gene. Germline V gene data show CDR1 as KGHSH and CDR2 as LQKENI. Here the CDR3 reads CASSPPGQGDIQYF. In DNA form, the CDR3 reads TGTGCCAGCTCACCCCCCGGGCAGGGGGACATTCAGTACTTC.

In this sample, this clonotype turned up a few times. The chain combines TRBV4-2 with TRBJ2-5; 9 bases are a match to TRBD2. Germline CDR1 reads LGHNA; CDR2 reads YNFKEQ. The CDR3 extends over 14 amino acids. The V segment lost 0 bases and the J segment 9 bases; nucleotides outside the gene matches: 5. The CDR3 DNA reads TGTGCCAGCAGCCAAGATATGGCTAGCGGGGCCCAGTACTTC. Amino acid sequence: CASSQDMASGAQYF.

CDR3 DNA sequence: TGTGCTAGTGGTTTGGACGGCCTGGGGGAGCAGTTCTTC. Its translation is CASGLDGLGEQFF. The chain has TRBV12-5 and TRBJ2-1, with D unresolved. V was pared by 1 base and J by 10 bases, with 11 bases between. CDR3 size: 13 residues. Per germline, CDR1 LGHNT and CDR2 FRNRAP.